The 11 T cell receptor beta chains in this list originate from one sample, sequenced in a study of response to subunit inactivated influenza vaccine. TCRdb re-analysed the RT-PCR reads in MiXCR, keeping a single row per CDR3 protein. Of around 530,000 distinct CDR3 sequences detected, over 9.5% appear once; the ten largest clones hold roughly 10%. This material consisted of PBMCs from blood, taken on the day of vaccination. These receptors originate from a man over 45 who received an inactivated influenza vaccine.

The chain has TRBV28 and TRBJ2-3; D is possibly TRBD1 or TRBD2 (5 bases each). CDR1 is MDHEN and CDR2 is SYDVKM in the germline V gene. Deletions cut 7 bases from V and 0 bases from J, with 20 bases between. The CDR3 is 17 residues long. The CDR3 region is CASKERDRTTSTDTQYF. As DNA, the CDR3 is TGTGCCAGCAAAGAAAGGGACCGAACTACTAGCACAGATACGCAGTATTTT.

This clonotype was counted at least ten times. The chain joins TRBV2 to TRBJ2-4, with D perhaps TRBD1 (6 bases). CDR1 SNHLY and CDR2 FYNNEI come from the germline V gene. The CDR3 contains 16 residues. V dropped 6 bases and J dropped 0 bases, with 15 bases sitting between them. DNA of the CDR3: TGTGCCAGCAGGATATACAGGGACCCAGCCAAAAACATTCAGTACTTC. This gives the protein CASRIYRDPAKNIQYF. The variable domain in full, with the rest retrieved from reference TRBV2 and TRBJ2-4, is EPEVTQTPSHQVTQMGQEVILRCVPISNHLYFYWYRQILGQKVEFLVSFYNNEISEKSEIFDDQFSVERPDGSNFTLKIRSTKLEDSAMYFCASRIYRDPAKNIQYFGAGTRLSVL.

The J gene is TRBJ2-3, the V gene TRBV30; possibly TRBD2 for D (5 bases). V lost 3 bases and J 4 bases, leaving 14 bases between the germline ends. CDR1 is GTSNPN, CDR2 SVGIG, per germline (reference sequence). There are 14 residues in the CDR3. CDR3 sequence (DNA): TGTGCCTGGAGGAGGGCGGTTATTTCAGATACGCAGTATTTT. Translated: CAWRRAVISDTQYF. Full variable domain (remainder filled in from reference TRBV30 and TRBJ2-3): SQTIHQWPATLVQPVGSPLSLECTVEGTSNPNLYWYRQAAGRGLQLLFYSVGIGQISSEVPQNLSASRPQDRQFILSSKKLLLSDSGFYLCAWRRAVISDTQYFGPGTRLTVL.

The rearrangement joins TRBV10-3 to TRBJ2-5, with a weak D call TRBD2 (5 bases). The CDR3 length is 13 residues. In germline, CDR1 is ENHRY, CDR2 SYGVKD. V was clipped by 3 bases and J by 5 bases, with 10 bases between them. The chain's CDR3 is CAISESGPETQYF. Written as DNA, the CDR3 is TGTGCCATCAGTGAAAGCGGCCCTGAGACCCAGTACTTC.

The chain has TRBV14 and TRBJ2-7; D remains ambiguous. CDR1 and CDR2 (germline): SGHDN, FVKESK. This CDR3 is built from 12 residues. Trimming shortened V by 1 base and J by 6 bases, and 7 bases separated the two germline ends. The CDR3 DNA is TGTGCCAGCAGCCAAGCTGGGTTCGAGCAGTACTTC. Protein product: CASSQAGFEQYF. The full variable domain, in which reference TRBV14 and TRBJ2-7 provide the parts outside the CDR3, is EAGVTQFPSHSVIEKGQTVTLRCDPISGHDNLYWYRRVMGKEIKFLLHFVKESKQDESGMPNNRFLAERTGGTYSTLKVQPAELEDSGVYFCASSQAGFEQYFGPGTRLTVT.

Ten or more counts support this clonotype. This chain uses TRBV6-5 with TRBJ1-1; D call uncertain. Germline values: CDR1 MNHEY, CDR2 SVGAGI. V was pared by 2 bases and J by 6 bases, with 7 bases between. There are 12 residues in the CDR3. DNA for the CDR3: TGTGCCAGCAGTTACGGAGGATCTGAAGCTTTCTTT. It codes for CASSYGGSEAFF.

This clonotype was found a few times. This chain connects TRBV4-1 to TRBJ2-7; the D gene is possibly TRBD1 (6 bases). The CDR3 contains 15 residues. From germline, CDR1 is MGHRA and CDR2 YSYEKL. Trimming pared 1 base from V and 3 bases from J, leaving 13 bases between. The CDR3 sequence is CASSQATKGVYEQYF. The CDR3 DNA reads as TGCGCCAGCAGCCAAGCCACAAAGGGGGTCTACGAGCAGTACTTC.

The table lists this clonotype with a count of one. This chain connects TRBV4-2 to TRBJ2-1, with 8 bases that match TRBD1. Trimming at V came to 1 base and at J to 6 bases, leaving 14 bases not matched to a gene. The CDR3 contains 18 residues. The germline V gene encodes CDR1 LGHNA and CDR2 YNFKEQ. The CDR3 is CASSQVRQGARSGNEQFF. Written as DNA, the CDR3 is TGTGCCAGCAGCCAAGTGAGGCAGGGGGCAAGATCAGGCAATGAGCAGTTCTTC.

This chain links TRBV5-1 with TRBJ2-5, with 9 bases fitting TRBD1. The V segment lost 4 bases and the J segment 3 bases; nucleotides outside the gene matches: 7. The CDR3 runs 15 residues. Germline values: CDR1 SGHRS, CDR2 YFSETQ. CDR3 nucleotide sequence: TGCGCCAGCAGCAGGCTACAGGGGGCTAAAGAGACCCAGTACTTC. Its protein product is CASSRLQGAKETQYF. Combining the CDR3 with reference TRBV5-1 and TRBJ2-5 gives the whole variable domain KAGVTQTPRYLIKTRGQQVTLSCSPISGHRSVSWYQQTPGQGLQFLFEYFSETQRNKGNFPGRFSGRQFSNSRSEMNVSTLELGDSALYLCASSRLQGAKETQYFGPGTRLLVL.

This clonotype was observed at least ten times. This chain uses TRBV6-1 with TRBJ2-1, with D unclear. With 11 bases removed from V and 0 bases from J, the gap between germline ends came to 11 bases. Per the germline V gene, CDR1 is MNHNS and CDR2 is SASEGT. The CDR3 loop spans 13 amino acids. The CDR3 here is CAVEVRSYNEQFF. The DNA of the CDR3 is TGTGCCGTGGAAGTCCGCTCCTACAATGAGCAGTTCTTC.

The rearrangement links TRBV4-1 to TRBJ2-3; D tentatively fits TRBD1 or TRBD2 (5 bases each). Germline CDR1 reads MGHRA; CDR2 reads YSYEKL. Trimming left V 2 bases short and J 2 bases short, with 11 bases between. The CDR3 extends over 15 amino acids. CDR3 amino acids: CASSQPGTITDTQYF. CDR3 coding DNA: TGCGCCAGCAGCCAACCCGGGACCATCACAGATACGCAGTATTTT.